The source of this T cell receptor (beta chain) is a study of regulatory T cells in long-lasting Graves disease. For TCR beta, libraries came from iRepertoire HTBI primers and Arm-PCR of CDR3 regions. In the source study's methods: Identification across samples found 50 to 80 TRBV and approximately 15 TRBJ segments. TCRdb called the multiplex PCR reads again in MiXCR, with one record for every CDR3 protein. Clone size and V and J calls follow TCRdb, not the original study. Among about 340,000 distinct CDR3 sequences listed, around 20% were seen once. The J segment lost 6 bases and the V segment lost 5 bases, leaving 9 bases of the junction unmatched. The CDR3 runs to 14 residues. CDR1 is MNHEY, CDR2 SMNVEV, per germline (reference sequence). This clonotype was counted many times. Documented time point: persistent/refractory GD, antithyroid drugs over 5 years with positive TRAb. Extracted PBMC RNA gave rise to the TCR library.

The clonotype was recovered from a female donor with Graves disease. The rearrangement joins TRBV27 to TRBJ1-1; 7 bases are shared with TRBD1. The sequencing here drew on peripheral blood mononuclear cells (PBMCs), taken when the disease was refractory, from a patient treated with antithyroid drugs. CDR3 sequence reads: CASSPSTGYAEAFF. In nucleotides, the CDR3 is TGTGCCAGCAGTCCCTCGACAGGGTACGCTGAAGCTTTCTTT.